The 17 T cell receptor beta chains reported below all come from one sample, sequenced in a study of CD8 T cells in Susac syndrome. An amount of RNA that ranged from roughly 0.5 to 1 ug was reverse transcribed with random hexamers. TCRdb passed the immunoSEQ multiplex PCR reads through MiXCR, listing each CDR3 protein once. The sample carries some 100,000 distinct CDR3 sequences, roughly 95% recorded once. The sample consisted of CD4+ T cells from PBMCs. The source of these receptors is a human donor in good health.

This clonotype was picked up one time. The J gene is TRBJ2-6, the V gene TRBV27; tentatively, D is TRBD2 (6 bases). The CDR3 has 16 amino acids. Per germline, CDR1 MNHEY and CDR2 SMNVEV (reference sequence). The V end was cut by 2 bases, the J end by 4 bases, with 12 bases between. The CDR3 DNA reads TGTGCCAGCAGTTTAAGTCGGGGGACCGGGGCCAACGTCCTGACTTTC. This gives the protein CASSLSRGTGANVLTF.

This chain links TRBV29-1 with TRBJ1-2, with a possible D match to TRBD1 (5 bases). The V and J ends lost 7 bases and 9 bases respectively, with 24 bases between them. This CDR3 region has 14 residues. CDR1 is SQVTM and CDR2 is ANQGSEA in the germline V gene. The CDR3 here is CSARPNPGYSSYTF. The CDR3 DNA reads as TGCAGCGCCCGACCAAACCCAGGGTATTCAAGCTACACCTTC.

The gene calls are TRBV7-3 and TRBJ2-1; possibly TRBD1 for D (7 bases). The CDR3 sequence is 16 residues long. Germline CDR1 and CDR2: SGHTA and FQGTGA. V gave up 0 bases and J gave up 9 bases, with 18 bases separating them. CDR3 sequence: CASSLTGRGEQREQFF. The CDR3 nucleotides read TGTGCCAGCAGCTTAACTGGCAGGGGGGAACAACGTGAGCAGTTCTTC.

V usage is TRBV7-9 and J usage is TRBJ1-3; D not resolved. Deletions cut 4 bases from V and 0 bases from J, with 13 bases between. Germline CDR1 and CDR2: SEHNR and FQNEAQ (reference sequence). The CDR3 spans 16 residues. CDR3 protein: CASSSGSLGSGNTIYF. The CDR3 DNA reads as TGTGCCAGCAGCTCGGGAAGTCTCGGCTCTGGAAACACCATATATTTT. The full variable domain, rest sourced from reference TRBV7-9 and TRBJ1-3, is DTGVSQNPRHKITKRGQNVTFRCDPISEHNRLYWYRQTLGQGPEFLTYFQNEAQLEKSRLLSDRFSAERPKGSFSTLEIQRTEQGDSAMYLCASSSGSLGSGNTIYFGEGSWLTVV.

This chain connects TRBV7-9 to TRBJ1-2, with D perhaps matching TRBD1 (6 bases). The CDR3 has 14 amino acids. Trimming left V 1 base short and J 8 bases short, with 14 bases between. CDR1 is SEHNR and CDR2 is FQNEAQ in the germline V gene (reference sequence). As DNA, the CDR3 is TGTGCCAGCAGCTTAGTGTCCGAGGGGGAAGGCTACACCTTC. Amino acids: CASSLVSEGEGYTF.

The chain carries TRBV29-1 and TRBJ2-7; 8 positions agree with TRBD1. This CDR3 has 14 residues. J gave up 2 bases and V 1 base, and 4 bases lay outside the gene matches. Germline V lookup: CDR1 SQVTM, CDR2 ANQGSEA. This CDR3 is CSVEGQGNTYEQYF. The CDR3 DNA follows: TGCAGCGTTGAAGGACAGGGGAACACCTACGAGCAGTACTTC.

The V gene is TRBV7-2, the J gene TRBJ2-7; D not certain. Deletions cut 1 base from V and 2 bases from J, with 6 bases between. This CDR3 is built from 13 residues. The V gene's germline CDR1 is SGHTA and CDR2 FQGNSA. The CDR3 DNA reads TGTGCCAGCAGCTTAGACCCGGCCTACGAGCAGTACTTC. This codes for CASSLDPAYEQYF.

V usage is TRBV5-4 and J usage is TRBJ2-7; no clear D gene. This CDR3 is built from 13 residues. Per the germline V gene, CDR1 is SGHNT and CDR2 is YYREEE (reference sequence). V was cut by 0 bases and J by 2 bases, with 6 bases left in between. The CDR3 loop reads CASSLDSAYEQYF. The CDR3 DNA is TGTGCCAGCAGCTTGGACAGTGCCTACGAGCAGTACTTC.

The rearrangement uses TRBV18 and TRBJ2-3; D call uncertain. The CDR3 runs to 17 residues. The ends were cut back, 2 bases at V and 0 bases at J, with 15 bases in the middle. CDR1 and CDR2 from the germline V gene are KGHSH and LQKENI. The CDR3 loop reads CASSPAMGSASTDTQYF. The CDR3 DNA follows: TGTGCCAGCTCACCAGCGATGGGCAGCGCTAGCACAGATACGCAGTATTTT.

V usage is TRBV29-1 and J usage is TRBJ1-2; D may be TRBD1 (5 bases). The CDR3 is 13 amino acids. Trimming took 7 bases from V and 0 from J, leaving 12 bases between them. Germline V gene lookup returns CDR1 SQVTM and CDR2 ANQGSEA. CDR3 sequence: CSGRDAANYGYTF. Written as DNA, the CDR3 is TGCAGCGGGAGGGACGCCGCTAACTATGGCTACACCTTC.

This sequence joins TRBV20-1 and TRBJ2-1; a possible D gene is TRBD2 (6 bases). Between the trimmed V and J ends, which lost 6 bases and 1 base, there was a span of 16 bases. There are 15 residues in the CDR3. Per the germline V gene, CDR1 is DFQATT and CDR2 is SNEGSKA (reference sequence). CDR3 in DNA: TGCAGTGCCATCCGTCTTAGCGGTTCCTACAATGAGCAGTTCTTC. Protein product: CSAIRLSGSYNEQFF.

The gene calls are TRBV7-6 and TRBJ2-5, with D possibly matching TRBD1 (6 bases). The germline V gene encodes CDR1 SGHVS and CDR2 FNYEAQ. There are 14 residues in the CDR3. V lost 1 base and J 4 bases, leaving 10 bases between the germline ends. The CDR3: CASSLVTGRETQYF. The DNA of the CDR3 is TGTGCCAGCAGCTTAGTTACAGGGCGAGAGACCCAGTACTTC.

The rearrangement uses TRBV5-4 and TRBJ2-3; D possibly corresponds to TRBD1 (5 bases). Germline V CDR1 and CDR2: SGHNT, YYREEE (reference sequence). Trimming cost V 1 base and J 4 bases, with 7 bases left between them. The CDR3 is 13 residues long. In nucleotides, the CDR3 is TGTGCCAGCAGCTTGAAGGGGCCAGATACGCAGTATTTT. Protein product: CASSLKGPDTQYF.

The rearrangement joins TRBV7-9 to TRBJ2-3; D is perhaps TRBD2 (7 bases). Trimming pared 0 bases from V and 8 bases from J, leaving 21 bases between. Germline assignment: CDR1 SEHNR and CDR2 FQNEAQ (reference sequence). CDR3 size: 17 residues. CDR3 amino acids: CASSLAGGTPIHGTQYF. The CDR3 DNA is TGTGCCAGCAGCTTAGCGGGGGGGACACCTATACACGGTACGCAGTATTTT.

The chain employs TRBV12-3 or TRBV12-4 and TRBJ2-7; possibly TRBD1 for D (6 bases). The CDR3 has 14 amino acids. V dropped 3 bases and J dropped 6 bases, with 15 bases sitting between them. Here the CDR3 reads CASSFGTRGGEQYF. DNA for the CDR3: TGTGCCAGCAGTTTCGGTACGAGAGGGGGCGAGCAGTACTTC.

CDR3 residues: CASSEYGREAIQYF. The CDR3 DNA reads as TGTGCCAGCAGTGAATACGGCAGGGAGGCCATTCAGTACTTC. The chain recombines TRBV2 with TRBJ2-4; the D gene is possibly TRBD2 (6 bases). The V and J ends lost 2 bases and 9 bases respectively, with 14 bases between them. The germline V gene encodes CDR1 SNHLY and CDR2 FYNNEI. The CDR3 consists of 14 residues.

This chain's CDR3 is CASSDRGPSSYEQYF. CDR3 sequence (DNA): TGTGCCAGCAGTGACAGGGGCCCGAGCTCCTACGAGCAGTACTTC. The chain joins TRBV12-3 or TRBV12-4 to TRBJ2-7; 8 nucleotides match TRBD1. This CDR3 region has 15 residues. Trimming removed 5 bases from V and 0 bases from J; junction bases left unmatched: 6.